Listed below are T cell receptor beta chains from one sample, sequenced in a study of blood T cell repertoires in COVID-19. Generated by immunoSEQ multiplex PCR, the TCRdb table keeps only in-frame clones and is missing some. The sample contains over 200,000 clones, roughly 84% of which appear only once. Sequenced: peripheral blood. Receptors originate from a man aged 35-49 years with active or convalescent COVID-19. The CDR3 runs from the conserved cysteine through the conserved F or W.

len,v_gene,CDR3aa
16,TRBV5-4,CASSLGTVANTGELFF
19,TRBV11-3,CASSLDQSSGRAMGDTQYF
14,TRBV28,CASSSLGGTYGYTF
16,TRBV5-1,CASSLADAVSSYEQYF
11,TRBV29-1,CSVGQGHGYTF
15,TRBV4-2,CASSLHTDRGREAFF
15,TRBV4-1,CASSPTPGTKNIQYF
14,TRBV11-2,CATLSLAYNSPLHF
18,TRBV28,CASSTGTGVVGTGNTIYF
14,TRBV30,CAWSDGTGTDTQYF
16,TRBV7-6,CASSDPGTDSGNTIYF